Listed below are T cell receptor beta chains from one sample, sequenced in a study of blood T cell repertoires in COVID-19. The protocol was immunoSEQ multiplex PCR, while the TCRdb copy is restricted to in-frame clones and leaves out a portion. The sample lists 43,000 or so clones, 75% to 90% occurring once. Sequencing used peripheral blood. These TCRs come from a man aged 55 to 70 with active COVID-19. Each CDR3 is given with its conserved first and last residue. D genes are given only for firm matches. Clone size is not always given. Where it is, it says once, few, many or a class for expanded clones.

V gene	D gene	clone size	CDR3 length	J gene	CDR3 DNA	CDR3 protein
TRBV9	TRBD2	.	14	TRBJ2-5	TGTGCCAGCAGCTACGGACCGGGGGGTGAGACCCAGTACTTC	CASSYGPGGETQYF
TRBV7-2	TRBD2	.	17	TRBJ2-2	TGTGCCAGCAGCTTGGGACTAGCGGGGGGGAACACCGGGGAGCTGTTTTTT	CASSLGLAGGNTGELFF
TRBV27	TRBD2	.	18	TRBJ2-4	TGTGCCAGCAGTTCCCCCGCTCGACTAGCGGGGGAAAAAAACATTCAGTACTTC	CASSSPARLAGEKNIQYF
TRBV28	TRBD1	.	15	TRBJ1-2	TGTGCCAGCAGTTCACCGGACAGGGCTAACTATGGCTACACCTTC	CASSSPDRANYGYTF
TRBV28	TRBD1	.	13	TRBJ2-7	TGTGCCAGCAGTCCGGGACAGTCCTACGAGCAGTACTTC	CASSPGQSYEQYF
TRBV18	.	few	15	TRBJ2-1	TGTGCCAGCGGGCCTGGCCAGAGCTCCTACAATGAGCAGTTCTTC	CASGPGQSSYNEQFF
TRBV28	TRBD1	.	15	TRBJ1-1	TGTGCCAGCAGTCCTCCCGGGACAGCCTCACCTGAAGCTTTCTTT	CASSPPGTASPEAFF
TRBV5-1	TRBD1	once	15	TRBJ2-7	TGCGCCAGCAGCTTGAGGACAGGGGCTCCCTACGAGCAGTACTTC	CASSLRTGAPYEQYF
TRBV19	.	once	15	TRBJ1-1	TGTGCCAGTAGTATAGTGGGCCTCCTAAACACTGAAGCTTTCTTT	CASSIVGLLNTEAFF
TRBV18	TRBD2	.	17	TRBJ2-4	TGTGCCAGCTCACCCGGACTAGCAGCCAAAGCCAAAAACATTCAGTACTTC	CASSPGLAAKAKNIQYF
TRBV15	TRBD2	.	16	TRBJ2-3	TGTGCCACCAGCAGACCTAATACGGGGGGGCAAGATACGCAGTATTTT	CATSRPNTGGQDTQYF
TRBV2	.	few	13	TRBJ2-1	TGTGCCAGCAGTTCGGACAGTGCGGATGAGCAGTTCTTC	CASSSDSADEQFF
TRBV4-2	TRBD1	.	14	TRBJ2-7	TGTGCCAGCAGCGCCGGGACAGCCTCGGACGAGCAGTACTTC	CASSAGTASDEQYF
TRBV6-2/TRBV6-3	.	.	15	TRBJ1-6	TGTGCCAGCAGCATCTATGGCTCCTATAATTCACCCCTCCACTTT	CASSIYGSYNSPLHF
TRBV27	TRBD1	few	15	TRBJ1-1	TGTGCCAGCAGTCCCCGGACAGGGGCCGGCACTGAAGCTTTCTTT	CASSPRTGAGTEAFF
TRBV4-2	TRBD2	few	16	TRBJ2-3	TGTGCCAGCAGCCAAGACCGCGGGGGGGCCCCAGATACGCAGTATTTT	CASSQDRGGAPDTQYF
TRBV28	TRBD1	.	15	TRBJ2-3	TGTGCCAGCAGTCAAGACAGGGTGGGTACAGATACGCAGTATTTT	CASSQDRVGTDTQYF
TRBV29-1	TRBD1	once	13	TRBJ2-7	TGCAGCGTTACGAGACAGGGGGCCTACGAGCAGTACTTC	CSVTRQGAYEQYF
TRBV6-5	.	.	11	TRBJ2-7	TGTGCCAGCAGTTATGGCCACGAGCAGTACTTC	CASSYGHEQYF
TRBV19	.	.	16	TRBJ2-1	TGTGCCAGTAGTATAGTAACGTCCGTAGCCTACAATGAGCAGTTCTTC	CASSIVTSVAYNEQFF
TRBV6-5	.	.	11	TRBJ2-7	TGTGCCAGCAGGCGAGCCTACGAGCAGTACTTC	CASRRAYEQYF
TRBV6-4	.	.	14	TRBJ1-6	TGTGCCAGCCGCGGTACTTGGAGGGATTCACCCCTCCACTTT	CASRGTWRDSPLHF
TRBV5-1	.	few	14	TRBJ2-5	TGCGCCAGCAAAGGCCGGGAACTCCAAGAGACCCAGTACTTC	CASKGRELQETQYF
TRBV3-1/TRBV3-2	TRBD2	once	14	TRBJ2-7	TGTGCCAGCAGCCAACTAGCGGGAACCCGCGAGCAGTACTTC	CASSQLAGTREQYF
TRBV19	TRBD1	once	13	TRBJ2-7	TGTGCCAGCGGGACAGGACAAATCTACGAGCAGTACTTC	CASGTGQIYEQYF
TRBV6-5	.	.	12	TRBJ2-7	TGTGCCACCGCGGGAATTCGGTACGAGCAGTACTTC	CATAGIRYEQYF
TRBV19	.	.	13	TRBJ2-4	TGTGCCAGTAGTACGGACAGCAAAAACATTCAGTACTTC	CASSTDSKNIQYF
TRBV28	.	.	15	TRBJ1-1	TGTGCCAGCAGTTCCCCGACATATCGAACAACTGAAGCTTTCTTT	CASSSPTYRTTEAFF
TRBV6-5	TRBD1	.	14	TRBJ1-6	TGTGCCAGCAGTAGGACAGGGGATAATTCACCCCTCCACTTT	CASSRTGDNSPLHF
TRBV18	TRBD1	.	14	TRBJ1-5	TGTGCCAGCTCAACTACAGGGGTCGATCAGCCCCAGCATTTT	CASSTTGVDQPQHF
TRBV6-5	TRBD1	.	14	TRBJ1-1	TGTGCCAGCAGCTACGGACAGGGAAGGACTGAAGCTTTCTTT	CASSYGQGRTEAFF
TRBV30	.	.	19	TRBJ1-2	TGTGCCTGGAGTGTAATTTTAGGGGGACCGCGGCATTCCGGTGCTGGCTACACCTTC	CAWSVILGGPRHSGAGYTF
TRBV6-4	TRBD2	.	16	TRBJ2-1	TGTGCCAGCAGTGACTCGGGACTAGCGACCTACAATGAGCAGTTCTTC	CASSDSGLATYNEQFF
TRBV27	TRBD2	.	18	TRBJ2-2	TGTGCCAGCAGTTTATCCATGGGACTAGCGGTAAACACCGGGGAGCTGTTTTTT	CASSLSMGLAVNTGELFF